This entry is about one T cell receptor (beta chain). This specimen belongs to a study of blood T cell repertoires in COVID-19. The overall study: From T cells, B-cell-depleted T cells, or PBMCs came the material, which was cDNA or gDNA.

TCRdb's table, derived via immunoSEQ multiplex PCR, lists solely in-frame clones and lacks some. The sample records fewer than 350,000 clones, 89% being singletons. The CDR3 covers 12 residues. V was trimmed by 5 bases and J by 10 bases, leaving 11 bases between them. Germline assignment: CDR1 MDHEN and CDR2 SYDVKM. Enrollees, about 18 to 100 years old, lived in 25 or so US areas. Cohort 3 donors counted as recovered after two negative PCRs, clearance, or resolved symptoms. The chain joins TRBV28 to TRBJ2-2; D remains unclear. Sequences were obtained from PBMCs or T cells enriched from blood (not recorded which). The receptor was isolated from a man aged 60-69 years who had recovered from COVID-19. CDR3 coding DNA: TGTGCCAGCAGTCAGGTACTTGAGGAGCTGTTTTTT. Translated: CASSQVLEELFF. Using reference TRBV28 and TRBJ2-2 for the parts outside the CDR3, the full variable domain is DVKVTQSSRYLVKRTGEKVFLECVQDMDHENMFWYRQDPGLGLRLIYFSYDVKMKEKGDIPEGYSVSREKKERFSLILESASTNQTSMYLCASSQVLEELFFGEGSRLTVL.